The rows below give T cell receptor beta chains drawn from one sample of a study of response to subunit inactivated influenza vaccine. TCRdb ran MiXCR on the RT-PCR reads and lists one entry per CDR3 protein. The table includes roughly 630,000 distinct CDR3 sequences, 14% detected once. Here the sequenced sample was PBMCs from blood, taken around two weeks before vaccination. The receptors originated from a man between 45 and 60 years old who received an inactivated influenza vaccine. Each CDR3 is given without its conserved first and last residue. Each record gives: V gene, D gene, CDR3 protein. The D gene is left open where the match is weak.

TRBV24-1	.	ATRVNGDTGELF
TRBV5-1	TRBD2	ASSPTSGRADTQY
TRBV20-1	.	SASWGKSYEQY
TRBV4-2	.	ASSQDSQDYEQY
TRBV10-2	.	ASSRPGDNEQF
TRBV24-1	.	ATSMGGAGHEQF
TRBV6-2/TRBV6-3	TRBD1	ASRQDRVSTTEAF
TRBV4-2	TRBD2	ATSPTSGVQETQY
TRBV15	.	ATSRRGGGTGELF
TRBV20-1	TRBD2	SARPSGSGYEQY
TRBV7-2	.	ASSLDGGETETQY
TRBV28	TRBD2	ASSTSGRLSYEQY
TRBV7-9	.	ASSLLSPPGAF
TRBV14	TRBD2	ASSQLAGGVFEQF
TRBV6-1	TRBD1	ASSRTGLLGYGYT
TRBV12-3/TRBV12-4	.	ASTNLYEQY
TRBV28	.	ASNRPSSLAKNIQY
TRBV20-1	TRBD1	SATPGTVAEQY
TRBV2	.	ASSEWGGGELF
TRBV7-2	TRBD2	ASSLGPSGGADTQY
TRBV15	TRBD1	ATNQGAGETQY
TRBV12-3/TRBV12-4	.	ASSLWESDTEAF
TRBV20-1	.	SARGPTGHNSYNEQF
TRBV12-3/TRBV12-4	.	ASKSGQAYNEQF
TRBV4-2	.	ASSQAVSGLSPYEQY
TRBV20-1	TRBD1	SASIRTGVKETQY
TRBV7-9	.	ASSFGLGEQF
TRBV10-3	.	AISEAYNEQF
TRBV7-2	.	ASSYNLDRTDTQY
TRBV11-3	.	ASSLESGIGELF
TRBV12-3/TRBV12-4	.	ASSFGGLYNEQF
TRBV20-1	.	SARDLVGGTVSDTQY
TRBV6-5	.	ASSYKDTQY
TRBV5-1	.	ASSPGQGGHPDI
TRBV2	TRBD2	ASAPKHSGRDAGELF
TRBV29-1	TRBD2	SVPAGTSTIYNEQF
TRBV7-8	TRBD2	ASCFPAGEDTQY
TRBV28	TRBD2	ASSFGTSGMREQF
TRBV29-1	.	SVSNTNEKLF
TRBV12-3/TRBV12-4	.	ASSFQYQETQY
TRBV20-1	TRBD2	SALSALAGDQETQY
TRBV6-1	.	ASSPGHPLSNQPQH
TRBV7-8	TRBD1	ASSTGQGRFTYEQY
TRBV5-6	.	ASSPSSGNTIY
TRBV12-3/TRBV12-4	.	ASSLGVGRKNTEAF
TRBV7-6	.	ASSPSQGNYEQY
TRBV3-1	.	ASSQDTRPIQETQY
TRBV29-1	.	SVGVLNTEAF
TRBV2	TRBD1	ASTSDRVYQPQH
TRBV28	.	ASSLSPSTDTQY
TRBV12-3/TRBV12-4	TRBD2	ASSMTSGRQLEEQF
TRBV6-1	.	ASSRSRVEGQPQH
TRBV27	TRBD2	ASSSDSGASGYNEQF
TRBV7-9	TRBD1	ASSEGTAHGYT
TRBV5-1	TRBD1	ASSTGGMDTDTQY
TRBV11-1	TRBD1	ASRLPPGQGRYFENTEAF
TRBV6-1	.	ASSREGGHLAKNIQY
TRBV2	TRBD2	ASSPGLDQF
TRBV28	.	AGSLFRLRGRIYEQY